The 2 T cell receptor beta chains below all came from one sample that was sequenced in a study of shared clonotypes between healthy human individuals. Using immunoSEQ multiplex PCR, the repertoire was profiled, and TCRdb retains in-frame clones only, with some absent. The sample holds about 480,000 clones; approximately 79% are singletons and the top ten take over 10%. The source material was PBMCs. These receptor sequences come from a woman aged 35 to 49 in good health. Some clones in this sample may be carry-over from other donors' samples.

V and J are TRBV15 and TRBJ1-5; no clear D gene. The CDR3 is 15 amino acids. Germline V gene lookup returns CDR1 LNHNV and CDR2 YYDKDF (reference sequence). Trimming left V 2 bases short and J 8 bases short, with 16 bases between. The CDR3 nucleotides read TGTGCCACCAGCAGAACCGGGAACCGGGAAGAGCCCCAGCATTTT. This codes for CATSRTGNREEPQHF. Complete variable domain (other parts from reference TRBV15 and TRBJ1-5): DAMVIQNPRYQVTQFGKPVTLSCSQTLNHNVMYWYQQKSSQAPKLLFHYYDKDFNNEADTPDNFQSRRPNTSFCFLDIRSPGLGDTAMYLCATSRTGNREEPQHFGDGTRLSIL.

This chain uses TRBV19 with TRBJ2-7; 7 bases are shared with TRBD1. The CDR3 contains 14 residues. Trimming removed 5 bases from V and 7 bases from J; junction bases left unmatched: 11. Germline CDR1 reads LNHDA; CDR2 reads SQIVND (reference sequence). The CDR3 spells CASSPSTGLFEQYF. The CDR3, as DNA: TGTGCCAGTAGTCCTTCGACAGGGCTCTTTGAGCAGTACTTC.